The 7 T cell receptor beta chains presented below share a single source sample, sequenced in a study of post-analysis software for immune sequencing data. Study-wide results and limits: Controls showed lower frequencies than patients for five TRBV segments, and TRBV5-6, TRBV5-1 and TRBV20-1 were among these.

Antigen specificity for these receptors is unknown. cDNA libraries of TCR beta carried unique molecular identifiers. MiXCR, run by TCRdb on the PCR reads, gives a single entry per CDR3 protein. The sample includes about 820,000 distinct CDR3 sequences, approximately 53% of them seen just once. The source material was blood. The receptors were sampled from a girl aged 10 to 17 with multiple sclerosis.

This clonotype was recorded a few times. The CDR3 DNA sequence: TGTGCCAGCAGCCAAAGCCCGCCCTACGAGCAGTACTTC. This codes for CASSQSPPYEQYF. J is TRBJ2-7 and V is TRBV3-1; the D is unclear. V was shortened by 2 bases and J by 2 bases, with 7 bases between the two germline ends. The germline V gene has CDR1 LGHDT and CDR2 YNNKEL (reference sequence). The CDR3 is 13 residues long.

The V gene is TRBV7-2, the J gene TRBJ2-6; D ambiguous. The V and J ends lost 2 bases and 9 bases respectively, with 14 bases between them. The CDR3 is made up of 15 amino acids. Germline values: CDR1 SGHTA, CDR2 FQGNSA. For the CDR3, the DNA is TGTGCCAGCAGCTTATTATCCCAAGGCGGCAACGTCCTGACTTTC. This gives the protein CASSLLSQGGNVLTF.

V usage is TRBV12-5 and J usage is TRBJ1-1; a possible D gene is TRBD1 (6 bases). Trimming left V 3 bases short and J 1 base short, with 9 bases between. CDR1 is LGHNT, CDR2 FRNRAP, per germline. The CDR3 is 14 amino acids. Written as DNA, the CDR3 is TGTGCTAGTGGTTTCCGGACAGAGAACACTGAAGCTTTCTTT. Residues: CASGFRTENTEAFF.

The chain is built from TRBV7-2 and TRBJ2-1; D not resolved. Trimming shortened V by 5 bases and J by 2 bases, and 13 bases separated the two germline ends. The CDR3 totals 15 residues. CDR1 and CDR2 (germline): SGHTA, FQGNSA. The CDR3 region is CASSVMAATYNEQFF. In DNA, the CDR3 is TGTGCCAGCAGCGTGATGGCGGCAACCTACAATGAGCAGTTCTTC.

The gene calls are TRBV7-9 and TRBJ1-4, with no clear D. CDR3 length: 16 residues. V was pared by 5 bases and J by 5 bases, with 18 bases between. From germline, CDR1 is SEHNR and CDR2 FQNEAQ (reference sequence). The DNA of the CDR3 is TGTGCCAGCAGCGCTACGCGGACGGCGTTCAATGAAAAACTGTTTTTT. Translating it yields CASSATRTAFNEKLFF.

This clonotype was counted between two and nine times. The DNA of the CDR3 is TGCGCCAGCAGCCACGGGACCCTATCCTCTGGGGCCAACGTCCTGACTTTC. Translation gives CASSHGTLSSGANVLTF. The rearrangement links TRBV5-1 to TRBJ2-6; D could derive from TRBD1 or TRBD2 (5 bases each). The ends were cut back, 4 bases at V and 0 bases at J, with 14 bases in the middle. CDR1 and CDR2 from the germline V gene are SGHRS and YFSETQ. This CDR3 has 17 residues.

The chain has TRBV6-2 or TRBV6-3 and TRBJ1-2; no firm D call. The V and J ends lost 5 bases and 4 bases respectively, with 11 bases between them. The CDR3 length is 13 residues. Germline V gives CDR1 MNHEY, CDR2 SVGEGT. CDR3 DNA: TGTGCCAGCAGTGACGACACCCGCTATGGCTACACCTTC. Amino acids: CASSDDTRYGYTF.